This TCR beta chain was captured by sequencing in a study of early T cells in non-severe SARS-CoV-2 infection listed by TCRdb under 2021. Regarding the research as a whole: Because TCR sequencing was done on bulk RNA from unsorted whole blood, the alpha and beta chains could not be paired. General conclusions and limits of the study: VDJdb matching was skewed toward anti-spike CD8 responses and likely underestimated virus-specific expansions by missing private and CD4 specificities.

This clonotype appeared many times. Its antigen is currently not known. No base-level quality is on record; no much larger clone is a single base apart. Trimming costs V 5 bases and J 6 bases, and their ends lie 11 bases apart. The CDR3, cysteine through phenylalanine, is 11 amino acids long. Only the CDR3 portion is preserved as DNA: 33 bases, with reading frame beginning at the first base. The germline V gene (reference sequence) specifies DFQATT as CDR1 and SNEGSKA as CDR2. Preparation of the library involved 5' RACE. Sequencer: NextSeq 500. Unique molecular identifiers were attached to individual cDNA molecules in the TCR library protocol so that sequencing error and PCR bias could be corrected. Both TCR alpha and beta chains were sequenced, and tight co-correlation was observed between alpha and beta sequence abundances in each sample. For the original study's pipeline: V gene, J gene and CDR3 annotation of TCR sequences was performed with Decombinator V4. TCRs were defined as expanded if a significant change between any two time points was detected under a Poisson model with p below 0.0001. TCR abundances were normalised to the total number of TCRs sequenced in each sample and reported as counts per million. MAIT TCRs were defined by TRAV1-2 paired with TRAJ12, TRAJ20 or TRAJ33, and iNKT TCRs by TRAV10 paired with TRAJ18. VDJdb, accessed 1 November 2021, was searched for CMV, EBV and SARS-CoV-2 annotated TCRs, with TCRs annotated for multiple antigens excluded. In TCRdb, the public reads were trimmed at Q25 with fastp and aligned with MiXCR, with productive beta chains retained. Entries are consolidated by CDR3 protein sequence, retaining the most common genes and DNA. TCRdb's processing, not the authors', yielded these V and J calls. For this sample there are about 55,000 distinct CDR3 sequences; under 7.5% appear just once. The top ten clones comprise about 5.8% of the sample.

Set within a cohort of healthcare workers in London, UK, this nested case-control study involved weekly PCR testing of nasopharyngeal swabs along with blood sampling. Healthcare workers were enrolled in the week of the UK lockdown, from 23 to 31 March 2020, and were followed every week for up to roughly 16 weeks. The sequence was obtained from an adult who was a healthcare worker with PCR-confirmed SARS-CoV-2 infection or an uninfected control (not recorded which). The chain links TRBV20-1 with TRBJ2-7; the D gene may be TRBD1 or TRBD2, since each aligns over 6 bases. Sequenced material: whole blood, taken at baseline. In nucleotide form, the sequence is TGCAGTGCTCGGGGGACACTCGAGCAGTACTTC. It translates to CSARGTLEQYF.